The 24 T cell receptor beta chains given below trace back to one sample, sequenced in a study of T cells expressing NK-cell markers. From the 5' RACE reads, TCRdb lists one entry per CDR3 protein and no DNA. The repertoire table contains about 550,000 distinct CDR3 sequences. The sequenced sample was blood T cells: a sorted CD56 or NKG2C T cell subset, CD4+ or CD8+ T cells, or bulk PBMC T cells (not recorded which). The receptor set was obtained from a man aged 18 to 30 in good health.

The V and J genes are TRBV12-3 or TRBV12-4 and TRBJ1-2; lacking DNA, the TRBD1 call made by TCRdb goes unchecked. There are 16 residues in the CDR3. This CDR3 is CASSLATGTGVYGYTF.

V and J are TRBV2 and TRBJ2-3; the D call from TCRdb, TRBD2, cannot be confirmed without DNA. Germline V lookup: CDR1 SNHLY, CDR2 FYNNEI. The CDR3 is 15 residues long. The CDR3 loop is CASSARDLRTDTQYF. The full variable domain, rest sourced from reference TRBV2 and TRBJ2-3, is EPEVTQTPSHQVTQMGQEVILRCVPISNHLYFYWYRQILGQKVEFLVSFYNNEISEKSEIFDDQFSVERPDGSNFTLKIRSTKLEDSAMYFCASSARDLRTDTQYFGPGTRLTVL.

This chain joins TRBV4-2 and TRBJ2-1; TCRdb reports TRBD2, a call that lacks DNA to check it against. This CDR3 is 18 amino acids long. Germline V CDR1 and CDR2: LGHNA, YNFKEQ. CDR3 protein: CASSQESPGLAGFYEQFF.

The V call is TRBV7-9, the J call TRBJ1-1; TCRdb indicates TRBD1, and absent DNA this call remains unverified. The CDR3 consists of 14 residues. CDR1 and CDR2 from the germline V gene are SEHNR and FQNEAQ (reference sequence). Here the CDR3 reads CASSFDRANTEAFF. The full variable domain, with the rest looked up from reference TRBV7-9 and TRBJ1-1, is DTGVSQNPRHKITKRGQNVTFRCDPISEHNRLYWYRQTLGQGPEFLTYFQNEAQLEKSRLLSDRFSAERPKGSFSTLEIQRTEQGDSAMYLCASSFDRANTEAFFGQGTRLTVV.

The genes are TRBV20-1 and TRBJ2-4; as DNA is missing, the TRBD1 call by TCRdb cannot be tested. Germline V gene data show CDR1 as DFQATT and CDR2 as SNEGSKA (reference sequence). The CDR3 length is 17 residues. CDR3 loop: CSARRAGHGAGKNIQYF.

The chain employs TRBV20-1 and TRBJ2-3; TCRdb indicates TRBD2, and absent DNA this call remains unverified. Germline CDR1 reads DFQATT; CDR2 reads SNEGSKA (reference sequence). The CDR3 runs 16 residues. The CDR3 loop reads CSARFIAGGVTDTQYF.

The chain has TRBV15 and TRBJ2-3; absent DNA, TCRdb's TRBD1 call cannot be checked. CDR1 is LNHNV and CDR2 is YYDKDF in the germline V gene (reference sequence). The length of the CDR3 is 16 residues. CDR3: CATSAQDRFRADTQYF.

This sequence joins TRBV4-1 and TRBJ2-1; the D gene TCRdb calls, TRBD1, cannot be checked with no DNA. The CDR3 is 16 amino acids. Germline V CDR1 and CDR2: MGHRA, YSYEKL. CDR3 in amino acids: CASSQAMGQGSNEQFF.

The chain uses TRBV7-2 and TRBJ2-1. CDR1 SGHTA and CDR2 FQGNSA come from the germline V gene. CDR3 size: 14 residues. The CDR3 spells CASSFGSGVDEQFF.

The CDR3: CASSLLEYRQNTEAFF. The rearrangement joins TRBV28 to TRBJ1-1. From germline, CDR1 is MDHEN and CDR2 SYDVKM. The CDR3 spans 16 residues.

The chain links TRBV25-1 to TRBJ2-1; TCRdb names TRBD1, which stays unverified in the absence of DNA. CDR3 length: 15 amino acids. CDR1 is MGHDK, CDR2 SYGVNS, per germline. CDR3 sequence reads: CASSESESRYNEQFF.

This chain links TRBV20-1 with TRBJ1-4; as DNA is missing, the TRBD1 call by TCRdb cannot be tested. The CDR3 runs 17 residues. The germline V gene has CDR1 DFQATT and CDR2 SNEGSKA (reference sequence). The CDR3 sequence is CSARVVQGAAANEKLFF.

V and J are TRBV4-1 and TRBJ1-2. The CDR3 consists of 15 residues. CDR1 is MGHRA, CDR2 YSYEKL, per germline. The CDR3 region is CASSQDPDSYYGYTF.

The chain recombines TRBV20-1 with TRBJ2-7; checking the TCRdb D call of TRBD2 is not possible without DNA. The CDR3 contains 14 residues. The germline gives CDR1 DFQATT, CDR2 SNEGSKA (reference sequence). The CDR3: CSARTLAGDYEQYF.

The J gene is TRBJ2-1, the V gene TRBV10-3; TCRdb designates TRBD1, a call that cannot be tested without DNA. The germline gives CDR1 ENHRY, CDR2 SYGVKD. The CDR3 sequence is 16 residues long. CDR3 loop: CAIRGEQGFVFNEQFF.

CDR3: CASSRRPGTSGNNEQFF. V and J are TRBV3-1 and TRBJ2-1; TCRdb lists TRBD2, though no DNA is available to test this call. The CDR3 has 17 residues. CDR1 and CDR2 from the germline V gene are LGHDT and YNNKEL (reference sequence).

The chain combines TRBV19 with TRBJ2-1; without DNA, the TCRdb call of TRBD2 cannot be checked. There are 15 residues in the CDR3. The germline V gene has CDR1 LNHDA and CDR2 SQIVND (reference sequence). This chain's CDR3 is CASSIVTSGTGEQFF.

The chain uses TRBV29-1 and TRBJ2-1; without DNA, the TCRdb call of TRBD2 cannot be checked. Germline V gene sequence: CDR1 SQVTM, CDR2 ANQGSEA. The length of the CDR3 is 15 residues. This CDR3 is CSGSPIAGRSNEQFF.

This chain uses TRBV9 with TRBJ1-2; TCRdb picks TRBD1, but there is no DNA to check that call. Germline V gene data show CDR1 as SGDLS and CDR2 as YYNGEE. The CDR3 spans 15 residues. CDR3 region: CASSAGQGAVYGYTF.

The chain carries TRBV28 and TRBJ2-7; the TCRdb D gene call, TRBD2, has no DNA to confirm it. The CDR3 covers 13 residues. Germline CDR1 MDHEN, CDR2 SYDVKM. CDR3 sequence reads: CASSHPSLDEQYF.

V gene TRBV20-1 combines with J gene TRBJ1-5; TCRdb gives TRBD1 as the D gene, but with no DNA this cannot be confirmed. CDR3 length: 18 amino acids. The germline V gene has CDR1 DFQATT and CDR2 SNEGSKA (reference sequence). Here the CDR3 reads CSARDLRDISYSNQPQHF.

The gene calls are TRBV5-1 and TRBJ2-2; without DNA, the TCRdb call of TRBD1 cannot be checked. The CDR3 is 12 amino acids. CDR1 is SGHRS, CDR2 YFSETQ, per germline. This CDR3 is CATAGVTGELFF.

The V call is TRBV5-1, the J call TRBJ1-3; TCRdb returns TRBD1, unconfirmable since there is no DNA. Germline CDR1 and CDR2: SGHRS and YFSETQ. The CDR3 is made up of 18 amino acids. CDR3 loop: CASSLVPGAKLSGNTIYF.

The genes are TRBV29-1 and TRBJ1-2; without DNA, the TCRdb call of TRBD1 cannot be checked. This CDR3 region has 14 residues. Per the germline V gene, CDR1 is SQVTM and CDR2 is ANQGSEA. The chain's CDR3 is CSVVPGQVFNGYTF.